This T cell receptor beta chain was sequenced during a study of T cells after yellow fever vaccination. The overall study: SMART-Seq v4 Ultra Low Input served to prepare low-cell-number fractions.

MiXCR, run by TCRdb on the 5' RACE reads, gives a single entry per CDR3 protein. The sample consists of about 250,000 distinct CDR3 sequences, about 3.7% of them appearing once. The TCR was taken from a man aged 18 to 29 who received the YFV17D yellow fever vaccine. The source material was PBMCs, sampled 15 days after the yellow fever booster vaccination.

The CDR3 is CATQGENTEAFF. The CDR3 DNA sequence: TGTGCCACCCAGGGGGAGAACACTGAAGCTTTCTTT. The chain carries TRBV19 and TRBJ1-1, with 7 bases identical to TRBD1. CDR1 is LNHDA and CDR2 is SQIVND in the germline V gene (reference sequence). The CDR3 extends over 12 amino acids. The V gene end was trimmed by 10 bases and the J gene end by 1 base; junction bases not matched to a gene: 3.